The following is a TCR beta chain sequence with its context. Its antigen is undetermined. This sample stems from a study of cytomegalovirus exposure and HLA in healthy donors. Study information: Ancestry clustering placed more than 65% of roughly 410 genotyped donors in the Caucasian-associated cluster.

Primers for the PCR totalled 60 Vbeta and 13 Jbeta. This table comes from immunoSEQ multiplex PCR, and its TCRdb copy is limited to in-frame clones, with some not included. This sample has over 95,000 clones; 60% to 85% occur once, and the top ten carry roughly 12%. General observations from the study: Across donors, presence/absence analyses took sequencing depth to be roughly uniform. Highly shared variants forming one cluster were likely a sequencing artifact. In a later analysis, donors in an Asian-associated ancestry cluster reportedly had fewer N-insertions in productive TCRs than the cohort mean.

The CDR3 totals 16 residues. The junction had 9 bases not matched to a gene; V was cut back by 0 bases and J by 8 bases. From germline, CDR1 is LGHNT and CDR2 FRNRAP. The material sequenced was PBMCs. The clonotype was recovered from a woman between 35 and 50 years old in good health and CMV-seropositive. The V call is TRBV12-5, the J call TRBJ2-3, with TRBD1 matching over 9 bases. The CDR3 region is CASGLVGTGPGGTQYF. The CDR3 DNA is TGTGCTAGTGGTTTGGTAGGGACAGGGCCGGGAGGTACGCAGTATTTT. Full variable domain (outside the CDR3, taken from reference TRBV12-5 and TRBJ2-3): DARVTQTPRHKVTEMGQEVTMRCQPILGHNTVFWYRQTMMQGLELLAYFRNRAPLDDSGMPKDRFSAEMPDATLATLKIQPSEPRDSAVYFCASGLVGTGPGGTQYFGPGTRLTVL.